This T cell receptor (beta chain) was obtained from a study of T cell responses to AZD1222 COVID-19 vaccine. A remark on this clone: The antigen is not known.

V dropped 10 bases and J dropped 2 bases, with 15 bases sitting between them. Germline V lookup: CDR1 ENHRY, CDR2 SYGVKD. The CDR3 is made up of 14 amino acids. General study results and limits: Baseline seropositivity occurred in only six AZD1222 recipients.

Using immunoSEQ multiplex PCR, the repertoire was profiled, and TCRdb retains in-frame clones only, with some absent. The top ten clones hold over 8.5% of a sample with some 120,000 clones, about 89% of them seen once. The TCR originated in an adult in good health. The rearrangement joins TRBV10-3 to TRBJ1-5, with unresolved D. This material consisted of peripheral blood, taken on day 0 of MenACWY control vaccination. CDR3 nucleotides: TGTGCCAGCTCGGACCTCGACGGCAATCAGCCCCAGCATTTT. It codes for CASSDLDGNQPQHF.